This entry lists 3 T cell receptor beta chains sequenced from one sample in a study of tumour-infiltrating T cells in Burkitt lymphoma. Assay: immunoSEQ multiplex PCR; the TCRdb copy retains only in-frame clones and omits some. The sample holds 5,000 to 7,500 clones; about 83% are singletons and the top ten take approximately 9.9%. The specimen was tumor tissue. The receptors were sampled from a human donor with Burkitt lymphoma.

The chain couples TRBV5-4 to TRBJ2-2; D gene uncertain. The CDR3 loop spans 15 amino acids. Per germline, CDR1 SGHNT and CDR2 YYREEE (reference sequence). V was trimmed by 0 bases and J by 2 bases, leaving 8 bases between them. The CDR3 protein is CASSLVSGNTGELFF. Here the CDR3 DNA reads TGTGCCAGCAGCTTGGTTTCGGGCAACACCGGGGAGCTGTTTTTT.

CDR3 amino acids: CASRDRQNTEAFF. For the CDR3, the DNA is TGTGCCAGCAGGGACAGGCAGAACACTGAAGCTTTCTTT. The J gene is TRBJ1-1, the V gene TRBV25-1, with TRBD1 matching over 7 bases. The CDR3 consists of 13 residues. Germline CDR1 and CDR2: MGHDK and SYGVNS. With 6 bases clipped from V and 1 base from J, the junction kept 2 bases outside the gene matches.

The chain is built from TRBV15 and TRBJ1-1; D is possibly TRBD1 (6 bases). Per germline, CDR1 LNHNV and CDR2 YYDKDF (reference sequence). With 2 bases removed from V and 1 base from J, the gap between germline ends came to 8 bases. The CDR3 length is 14 residues. CDR3 region: CATSRQGSNTEAFF. CDR3 DNA sequence: TGTGCCACCAGCAGACAGGGGTCGAACACTGAAGCTTTCTTT.